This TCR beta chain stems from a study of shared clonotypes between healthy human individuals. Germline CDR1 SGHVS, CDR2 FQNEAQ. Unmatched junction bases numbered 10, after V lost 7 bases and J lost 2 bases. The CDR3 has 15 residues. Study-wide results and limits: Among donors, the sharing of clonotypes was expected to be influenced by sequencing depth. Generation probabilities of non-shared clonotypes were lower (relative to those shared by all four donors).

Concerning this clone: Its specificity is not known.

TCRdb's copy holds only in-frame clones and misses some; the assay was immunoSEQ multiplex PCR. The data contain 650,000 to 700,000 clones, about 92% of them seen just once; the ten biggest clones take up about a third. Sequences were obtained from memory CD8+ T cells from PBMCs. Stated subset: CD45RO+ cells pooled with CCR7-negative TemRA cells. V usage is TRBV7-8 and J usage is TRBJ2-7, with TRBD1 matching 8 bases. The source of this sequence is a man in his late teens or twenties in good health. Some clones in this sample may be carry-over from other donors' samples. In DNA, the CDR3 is TGTGCCAGCACTTCGGTCAAGGACAGGGCCTACGAGCAGTACTTC. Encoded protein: CASTSVKDRAYEQYF.